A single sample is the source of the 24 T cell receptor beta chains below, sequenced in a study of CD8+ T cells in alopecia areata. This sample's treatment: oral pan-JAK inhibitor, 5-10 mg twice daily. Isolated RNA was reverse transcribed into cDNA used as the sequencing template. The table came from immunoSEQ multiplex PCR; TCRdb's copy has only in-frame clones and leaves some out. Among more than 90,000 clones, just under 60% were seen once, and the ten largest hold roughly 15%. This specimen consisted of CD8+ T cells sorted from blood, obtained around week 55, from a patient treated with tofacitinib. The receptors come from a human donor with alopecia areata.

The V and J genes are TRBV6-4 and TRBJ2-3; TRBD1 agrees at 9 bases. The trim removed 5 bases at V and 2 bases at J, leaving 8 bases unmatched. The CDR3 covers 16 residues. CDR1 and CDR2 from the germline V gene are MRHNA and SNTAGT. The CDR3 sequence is CASSPSGTGYTDTQYF. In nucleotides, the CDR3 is TGTGCCAGCAGTCCATCCGGGACAGGGTACACAGATACGCAGTATTTT.

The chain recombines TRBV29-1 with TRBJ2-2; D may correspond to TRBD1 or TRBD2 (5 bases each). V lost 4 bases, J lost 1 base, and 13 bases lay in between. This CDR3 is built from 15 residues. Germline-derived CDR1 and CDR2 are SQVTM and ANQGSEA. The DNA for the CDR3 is TGCAGCGTTGTTGAGGGGCAGGGGAACACCGGGGAGCTGTTTTTT. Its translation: CSVVEGQGNTGELFF.

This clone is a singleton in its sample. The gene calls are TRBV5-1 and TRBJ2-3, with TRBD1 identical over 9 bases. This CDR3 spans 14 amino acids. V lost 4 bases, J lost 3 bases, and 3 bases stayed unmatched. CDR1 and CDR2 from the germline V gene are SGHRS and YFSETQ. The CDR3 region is CASSAGQGTDTQYF. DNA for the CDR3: TGCGCCAGCAGCGCCGGACAGGGGACAGATACGCAGTATTTT.

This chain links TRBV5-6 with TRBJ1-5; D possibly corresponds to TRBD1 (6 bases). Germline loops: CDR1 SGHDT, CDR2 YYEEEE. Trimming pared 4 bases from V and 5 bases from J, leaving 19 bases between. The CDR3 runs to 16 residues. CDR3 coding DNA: TGTGCCAGCAGCCAATATACAGGGATCCCGTATCAGCCCCAGCATTTT. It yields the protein CASSQYTGIPYQPQHF. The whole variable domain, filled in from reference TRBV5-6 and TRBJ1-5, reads DAGVTQSPTHLIKTRGQQVTLRCSPKSGHDTVSWYQQALGQGPQFIFQYYEEEERQRGNFPDRFSGHQFPNYSSELNVNALLLGDSALYLCASSQYTGIPYQPQHFGDGTRLSIL.

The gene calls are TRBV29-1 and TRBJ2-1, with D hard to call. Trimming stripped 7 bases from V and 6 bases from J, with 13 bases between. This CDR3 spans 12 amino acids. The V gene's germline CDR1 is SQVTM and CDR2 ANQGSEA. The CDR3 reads CSGQSKVNEQFF. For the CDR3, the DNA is TGCAGCGGACAAAGTAAGGTCAATGAGCAGTTCTTC.

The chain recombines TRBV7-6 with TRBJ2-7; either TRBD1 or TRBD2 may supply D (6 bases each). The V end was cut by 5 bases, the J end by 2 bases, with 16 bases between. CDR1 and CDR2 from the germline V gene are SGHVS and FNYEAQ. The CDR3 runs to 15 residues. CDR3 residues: CASSLHGGPPYEQYF. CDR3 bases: TGTGCCAGCAGCCTCCATGGGGGGCCGCCCTACGAGCAGTACTTC.

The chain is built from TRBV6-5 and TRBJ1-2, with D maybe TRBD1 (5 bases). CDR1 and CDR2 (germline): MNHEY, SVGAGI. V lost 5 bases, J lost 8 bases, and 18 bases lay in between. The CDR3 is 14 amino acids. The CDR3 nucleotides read TGTGCCAGCAGTCCGTCCGGGGCAGGAGGCGGCTACACCTTC. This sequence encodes CASSPSGAGGGYTF.

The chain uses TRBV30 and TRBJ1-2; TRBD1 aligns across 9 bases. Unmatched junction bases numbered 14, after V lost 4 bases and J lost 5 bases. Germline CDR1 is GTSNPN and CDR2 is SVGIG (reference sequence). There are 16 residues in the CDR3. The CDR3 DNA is TGTGCCTGGAATGTGGAGGGGACAGGGTCCTTTTATGGCTACACCTTC. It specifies CAWNVEGTGSFYGYTF.

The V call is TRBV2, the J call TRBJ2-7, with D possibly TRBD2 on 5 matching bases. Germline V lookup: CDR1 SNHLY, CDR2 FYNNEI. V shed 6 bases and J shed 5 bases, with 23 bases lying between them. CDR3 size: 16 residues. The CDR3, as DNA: TGTGCCAGCAGACCCCTAGAGGGAGCAGGCCGCCACGAGCAGTACTTC. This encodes CASRPLEGAGRHEQYF.

The CDR3 reads CASSPGTSGRTDTQYF. For the CDR3, the DNA is TGCGCCAGCAGCCCAGGGACTAGCGGCCGCACAGATACGCAGTATTTT. This rearrangement joins TRBV5-1 to TRBJ2-3, with 11 nucleotides matching TRBD2. Germline CDR1 reads SGHRS; CDR2 reads YFSETQ. Trimming at V came to 4 bases and at J to 1 base, leaving 5 bases not matched to a gene. The CDR3 sequence is 16 residues long. Full variable domain (remainder filled in from reference TRBV5-1 and TRBJ2-3): KAGVTQTPRYLIKTRGQQVTLSCSPISGHRSVSWYQQTPGQGLQFLFEYFSETQRNKGNFPGRFSGRQFSNSRSEMNVSTLELGDSALYLCASSPGTSGRTDTQYFGPGTRLTVL.

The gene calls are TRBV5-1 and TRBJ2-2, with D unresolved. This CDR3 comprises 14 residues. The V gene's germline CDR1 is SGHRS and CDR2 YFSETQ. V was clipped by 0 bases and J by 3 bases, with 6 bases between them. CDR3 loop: CASSLERYTGELFF. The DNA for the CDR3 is TGCGCCAGCAGCTTGGAAAGGTACACCGGGGAGCTGTTTTTT.

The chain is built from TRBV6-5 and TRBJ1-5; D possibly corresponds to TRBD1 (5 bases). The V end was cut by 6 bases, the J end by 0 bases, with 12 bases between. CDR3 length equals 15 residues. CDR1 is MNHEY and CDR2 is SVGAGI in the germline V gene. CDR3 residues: CASRIGTRSNQPQHF. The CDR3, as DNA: TGTGCCAGCAGGATAGGGACGCGTAGCAATCAGCCCCAGCATTTT.

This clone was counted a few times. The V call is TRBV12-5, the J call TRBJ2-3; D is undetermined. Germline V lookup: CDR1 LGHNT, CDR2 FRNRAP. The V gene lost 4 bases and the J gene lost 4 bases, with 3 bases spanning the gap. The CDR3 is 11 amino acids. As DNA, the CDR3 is TGTGCTAGTGGTTATGCAGATACGCAGTATTTT. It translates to CASGYADTQYF.

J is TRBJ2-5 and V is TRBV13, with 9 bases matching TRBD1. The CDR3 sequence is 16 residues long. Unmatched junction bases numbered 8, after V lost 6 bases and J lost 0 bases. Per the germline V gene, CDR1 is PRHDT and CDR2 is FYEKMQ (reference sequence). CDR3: CASSTKDRGHQETQYF. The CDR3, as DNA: TGTGCCAGCAGTACAAAGGACAGGGGCCACCAAGAGACCCAGTACTTC.

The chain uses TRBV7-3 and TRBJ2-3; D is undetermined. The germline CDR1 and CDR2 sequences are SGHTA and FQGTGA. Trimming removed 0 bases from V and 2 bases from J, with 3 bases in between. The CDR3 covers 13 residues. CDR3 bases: TGTGCCAGCAGCTTAACACCCACAGATACGCAGTATTTT. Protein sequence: CASSLTPTDTQYF.

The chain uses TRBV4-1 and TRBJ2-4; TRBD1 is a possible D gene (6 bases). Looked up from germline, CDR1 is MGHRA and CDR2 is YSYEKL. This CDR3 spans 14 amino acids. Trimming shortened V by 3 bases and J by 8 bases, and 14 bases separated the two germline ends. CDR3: CASSQAQGFYIQYF. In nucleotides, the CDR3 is TGCGCCAGCAGCCAGGCACAGGGTTTTTACATTCAGTACTTC.

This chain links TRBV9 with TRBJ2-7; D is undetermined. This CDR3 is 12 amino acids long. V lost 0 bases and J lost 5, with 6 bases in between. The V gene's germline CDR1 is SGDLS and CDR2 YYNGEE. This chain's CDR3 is CASSVDGDEQYF. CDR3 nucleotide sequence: TGTGCCAGCAGCGTAGATGGGGACGAGCAGTACTTC.

DNA of the CDR3: TGTGCCAGCACCTTGGGAGGGTCCTACGAGCAGTACTTC. Encoded protein: CASTLGGSYEQYF. The chain combines TRBV2 with TRBJ2-7; TRBD2 matches at 7 bases. Germline V gives CDR1 SNHLY, CDR2 FYNNEI. The V gene end was trimmed by 7 bases and the J gene end by 1 base; junction bases not matched to a gene: 4. This CDR3 is built from 13 residues.

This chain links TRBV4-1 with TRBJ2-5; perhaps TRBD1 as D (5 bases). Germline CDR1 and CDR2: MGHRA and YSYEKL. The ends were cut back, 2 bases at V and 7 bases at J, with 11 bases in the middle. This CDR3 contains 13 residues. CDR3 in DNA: TGCGCCAGCAGCCAATCAGGGCTGGGGACCCAGTACTTC. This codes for CASSQSGLGTQYF.

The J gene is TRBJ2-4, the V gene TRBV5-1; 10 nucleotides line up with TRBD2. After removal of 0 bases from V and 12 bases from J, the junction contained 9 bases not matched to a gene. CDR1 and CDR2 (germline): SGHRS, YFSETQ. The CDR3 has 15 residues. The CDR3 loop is CASSLAGGLARNQYF. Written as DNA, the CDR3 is TGCGCCAGCAGCTTGGCAGGGGGACTAGCGAGGAATCAGTACTTC.

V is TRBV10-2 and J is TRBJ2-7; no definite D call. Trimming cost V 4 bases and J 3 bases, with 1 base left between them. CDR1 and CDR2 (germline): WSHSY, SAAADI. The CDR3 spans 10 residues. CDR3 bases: TGCGCCAGCAGTGGCTACGAGCAGTACTTC. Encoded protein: CASSGYEQYF.

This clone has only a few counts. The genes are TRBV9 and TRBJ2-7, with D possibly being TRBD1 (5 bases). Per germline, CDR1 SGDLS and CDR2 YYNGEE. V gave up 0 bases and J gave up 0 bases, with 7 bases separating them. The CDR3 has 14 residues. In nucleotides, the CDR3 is TGTGCCAGCAGCGTAGACAGGAGCTCCTACGAGCAGTACTTC. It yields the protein CASSVDRSSYEQYF.

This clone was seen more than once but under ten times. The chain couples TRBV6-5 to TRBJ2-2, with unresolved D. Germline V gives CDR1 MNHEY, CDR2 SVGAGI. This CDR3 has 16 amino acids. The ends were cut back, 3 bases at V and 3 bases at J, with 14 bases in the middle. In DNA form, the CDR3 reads TGTGCCAGCAGTTATGGCTCCGACCGAGACACCGGGGAGCTGTTTTTT. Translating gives CASSYGSDRDTGELFF.

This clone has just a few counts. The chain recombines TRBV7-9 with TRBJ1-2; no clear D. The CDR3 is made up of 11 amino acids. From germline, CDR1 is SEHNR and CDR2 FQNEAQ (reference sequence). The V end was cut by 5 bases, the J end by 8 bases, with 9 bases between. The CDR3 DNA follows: TGTGCCAGCAGCAAAGACCTCGGCTACACCTTC. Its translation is CASSKDLGYTF.